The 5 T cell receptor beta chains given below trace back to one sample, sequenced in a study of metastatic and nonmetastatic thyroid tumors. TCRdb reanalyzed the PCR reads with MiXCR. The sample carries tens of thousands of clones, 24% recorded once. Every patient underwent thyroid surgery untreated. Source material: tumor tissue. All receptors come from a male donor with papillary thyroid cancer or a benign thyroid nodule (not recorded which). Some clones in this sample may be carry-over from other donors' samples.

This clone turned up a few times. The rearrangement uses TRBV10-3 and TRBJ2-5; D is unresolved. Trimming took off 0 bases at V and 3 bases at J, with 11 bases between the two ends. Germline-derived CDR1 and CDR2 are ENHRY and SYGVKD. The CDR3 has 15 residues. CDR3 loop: CAISESMALEETQYF. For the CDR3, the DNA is TGTGCCATCAGTGAGTCGATGGCCCTGGAAGAGACCCAGTACTTC.

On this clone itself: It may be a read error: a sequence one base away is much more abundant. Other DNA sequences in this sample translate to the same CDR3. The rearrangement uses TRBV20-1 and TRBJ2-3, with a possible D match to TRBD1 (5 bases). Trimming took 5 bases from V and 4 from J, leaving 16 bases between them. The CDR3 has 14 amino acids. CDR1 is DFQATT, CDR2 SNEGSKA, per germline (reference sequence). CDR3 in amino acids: CSAQQGSRADTQYF. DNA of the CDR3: TGCAGTGCTCAGCAAGGTTCCAGGGCAGATACGCAGTATTTT.

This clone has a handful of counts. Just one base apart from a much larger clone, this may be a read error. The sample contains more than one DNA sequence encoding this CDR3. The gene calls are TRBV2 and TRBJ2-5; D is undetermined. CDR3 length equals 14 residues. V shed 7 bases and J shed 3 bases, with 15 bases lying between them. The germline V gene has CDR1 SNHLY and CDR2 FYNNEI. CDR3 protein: CASTRDWNKETQYF. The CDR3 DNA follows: TGTGCCAGCACCCGTGACTGGAACAAAGAGACCCAGTACTTC.

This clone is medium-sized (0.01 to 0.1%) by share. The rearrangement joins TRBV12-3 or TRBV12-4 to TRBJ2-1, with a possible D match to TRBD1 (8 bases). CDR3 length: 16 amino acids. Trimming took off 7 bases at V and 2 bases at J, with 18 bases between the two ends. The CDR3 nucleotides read TGTGCCAGCACCCTAAGGGGGGGACAGGCCTACAATGAGCAGTTCTTC. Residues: CASTLRGGQAYNEQFF.

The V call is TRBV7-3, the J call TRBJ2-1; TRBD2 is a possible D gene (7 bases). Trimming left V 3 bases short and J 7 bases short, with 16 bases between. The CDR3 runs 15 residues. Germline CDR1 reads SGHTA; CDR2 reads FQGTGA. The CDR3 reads CASSFGGIGTNEQFF. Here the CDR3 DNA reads TGTGCCAGCAGCTTCGGGGGGATAGGGACAAATGAGCAGTTCTTC.